The next 2 T cell receptor beta chains were all read from a single sample in a study of blood T cell repertoires in COVID-19. Method: immunoSEQ multiplex PCR; TCRdb's copy keeps in-frame clones and lacks some. Of hundreds of thousands of clones listed, about 87% are singletons. Specimen: PBMCs or T cells enriched from blood (not recorded which). The receptors come from a man aged 45-60 years who had been exposed to COVID-19.

The V and J genes are TRBV15 and TRBJ1-4, with D tentatively TRBD1 (5 bases). Germline assignment: CDR1 LNHNV and CDR2 YYDKDF (reference sequence). The CDR3 sequence is 12 residues long. V was shortened by 7 bases and J by 4 bases, with 7 bases between the two germline ends. The CDR3 DNA reads as TGTGCCACCACGGGGGTTAATGAAAAACTGTTTTTT. This encodes CATTGVNEKLFF.

The genes are TRBV18 and TRBJ1-2; 12 bases match TRBD1. Germline lookup yields CDR1 KGHSH and CDR2 LQKENI. The CDR3 covers 14 residues. Trimming took 3 bases from V and 7 from J; bases not matched to a gene: 3. In DNA, the CDR3 is TGTGCCAGCTCACCGGGACAGGGGGCGGTTGGCTACACCTTC. This translates into CASSPGQGAVGYTF.